This entry lists 32 T cell receptor beta chains sequenced from one sample in a study of blood T cell repertoires in COVID-19. Here immunoSEQ multiplex PCR was the method, and the copy in TCRdb shows in-frame clones only, minus some. This sample carries 400,000 to 450,000 clones, about 90% of them seen once, and the ten largest clones take approximately 0.92%. The sequenced sample was peripheral blood. The receptors stem from a man aged 18 to 29 with COVID-19, enrolled during active disease.

The V and J genes are TRBV5-8 and TRBJ2-2, with TRBD2 matching over 7 bases. This CDR3 comprises 16 residues. The germline V gene has CDR1 SGHTS and CDR2 YDEGEE. With V trimmed by 1 base and J by 4 bases, 7 bases remained unmatched. In DNA, the CDR3 is TGTGCCAGCAGCTTGTTCCGGGAGGACCCCACCGGGGAGCTGTTTTTT. Its protein product is CASSLFREDPTGELFF.

This clone showed up just a few times. Other DNA sequences of this sample code for an identical CDR3. This chain uses TRBV6-5 with TRBJ1-5; 8 bases align to TRBD1. The CDR3 sequence is 15 residues long. From germline, CDR1 is MNHEY and CDR2 SVGAGI. Unmatched junction bases numbered 2, after V lost 0 bases and J lost 4 bases. The CDR3 nucleotides read TGTGCCAGCAGTTACTCGAACAGGGGGAATCAGCCCCAGCATTTT. Residues: CASSYSNRGNQPQHF.

The V and J genes are TRBV7-8 and TRBJ2-7; D is ambiguous. CDR1 is SGHVS and CDR2 is FQNEAQ in the germline V gene. V was clipped by 1 base and J by 7 bases, with 17 bases between them. CDR3 length equals 15 residues. The CDR3 region is CASSLEARRIKEQYF. The CDR3 DNA sequence: TGTGCCAGCAGCTTAGAAGCGCGGCGCATCAAGGAGCAGTACTTC.

The chain carries TRBV5-1 and TRBJ2-7; tentative D call: TRBD2 (6 bases). V gave up 0 bases and J gave up 3 bases, with 13 bases separating them. The germline V gene has CDR1 SGHRS and CDR2 YFSETQ. The length of the CDR3 is 15 residues. The CDR3 nucleotides read TGCGCCAGCAGCTTGGGACTAGGCGGCATCTACGAGCAGTACTTC. Amino acid sequence: CASSLGLGGIYEQYF.

The chain has TRBV27 and TRBJ2-5; D gene ambiguous. The V end was cut by 2 bases, the J end by 6 bases, with 13 bases between. This CDR3 has 14 residues. Germline V gene sequence: CDR1 MNHEY, CDR2 SMNVEV (reference sequence). The CDR3: CASSLEAPFQTQYF. CDR3 nucleotides: TGTGCCAGCAGTTTAGAGGCCCCTTTTCAGACCCAGTACTTC.

V is TRBV3-1 (or the pseudogene TRBV3-2) and J is TRBJ2-7; the D gene is possibly TRBD2 (5 bases). The V end was cut by 0 bases, the J end by 6 bases, with 9 bases between. The CDR3 spans 13 residues. Germline-derived CDR1 and CDR2 are LGHDT and YNNKEL (reference sequence). CDR3 DNA: TGTGCCAGCAGCCAAGACACTCGGGGCGAGCAGTACTTC. Amino acid sequence: CASSQDTRGEQYF.

CDR3 nucleotides: TGTGCCAGCAGAAACAGGGGTAGGAACTATGGCTACACCTTC. Protein product: CASRNRGRNYGYTF. This rearrangement joins TRBV6-5 to TRBJ1-2; 7 bases agree with TRBD1. The CDR3 has 14 amino acids. Germline loops: CDR1 MNHEY, CDR2 SVGAGI. The ends lost 6 bases at V and 2 bases at J; junction bases unmatched: 6.

The V call is TRBV15, the J call TRBJ1-4; perhaps TRBD1 as D (5 bases). This CDR3 comprises 14 residues. Trimming took off 1 base at V and 7 bases at J, with 10 bases between the two ends. Germline CDR1 is LNHNV and CDR2 is YYDKDF (reference sequence). The CDR3 region is CATSRGGDSEKLFF. CDR3 DNA sequence: TGTGCCACCAGCAGAGGGGGCGACTCTGAAAAACTGTTTTTT.

The chain is built from TRBV23-1 and TRBJ1-2; unclear D gene. TRBV23-1 is noted as an ORF with a role that remains uncertain. Between the trimmed V and J ends, which lost 0 bases and 6 bases, there was a span of 8 bases. This CDR3 contains 13 residues. CDR3 coding DNA: TGCGCCAGCAGTCAATCGGAGAGAGATGGCTACACCTTC. Amino acids: CASSQSERDGYTF.

The chain links TRBV7-9 to TRBJ2-7; 7 nucleotides line up with TRBD1. Trimming at V came to 5 bases and at J to 1 base, leaving 8 bases not matched to a gene. This CDR3 region has 15 residues. Germline V gene data show CDR1 as SEHNR and CDR2 as FQNEAQ (reference sequence). Here the CDR3 reads CASSAVRDSSYEQYF. The CDR3 region has the DNA TGTGCCAGCAGCGCTGTCCGGGACAGTTCCTACGAGCAGTACTTC.

This clone showed up just once. It is unclear where the CDR3 begins or ends on the DNA, so no DNA is shown, and the CDR3 is as TCRdb lists it. This chain connects TRBV9 to TRBJ1-1. In germline, CDR1 is SGDLS, CDR2 YYNGEE. The CDR3 region is 12 residues in length, termini included. The CDR3 spells CASSVGGGSMFF.

The chain couples TRBV20-1 to TRBJ2-3; 8 positions agree with TRBD2. CDR1 DFQATT and CDR2 SNEGSKA come from the germline V gene (reference sequence). With V trimmed by 3 bases and J by 3 bases, 5 bases remained unmatched. The CDR3 is 14 residues long. The DNA for the CDR3 is TGCAGTGCTAGTGGACGGGGGGGTACAGATACGCAGTATTTT. Protein: CSASGRGGTDTQYF.

In its sample, this clone was seen once. The V and J genes are TRBV11-3 and TRBJ1-1; D not certain. The CDR3 loop spans 14 amino acids. V was trimmed by 8 bases and J by 1 base, leaving 14 bases between them. Germline lookup yields CDR1 SGHNT and CDR2 YENEEA. DNA of the CDR3: TGTGCCAGCCGTACGAGGTTGGGGAACACTGAAGCTTTCTTT. This translates into CASRTRLGNTEAFF.

The genes are TRBV19 and TRBJ2-1, with 8 bases that match TRBD2. V lost 6 bases to trimming and J lost 10 bases; unmatched junction nucleotides: 17. Germline assignment: CDR1 LNHDA and CDR2 SQIVND (reference sequence). The CDR3 extends over 16 amino acids. The chain's CDR3 is CASSEMGASGSWEQFF. Here the CDR3 DNA reads TGTGCCAGTAGCGAAATGGGGGCTAGCGGGTCTTGGGAGCAGTTCTTC.

This clone was detected only once. The chain combines TRBV5-6 with TRBJ2-3; 8 bases map to TRBD1. Germline loops: CDR1 SGHDT, CDR2 YYEEEE. The CDR3 spans 16 residues. Trimming cost V 5 bases and J 6 bases; bases outside gene matches: 14. DNA for the CDR3: TGTGCCAGCAGTCCGCTGGACAGGGAAGTGGGGGATACGCAGTATTTT. Translation gives CASSPLDREVGDTQYF.

V usage is TRBV7-2 and J usage is TRBJ2-2, with TRBD1 identical over 10 bases. The CDR3 is 16 amino acids. Germline V lookup: CDR1 SGHTA, CDR2 FQGNSA. The V gene end was trimmed by 7 bases and the J gene end by 1 base; junction bases not matched to a gene: 6. This chain's CDR3 is CASILGQGGNTGELFF. In DNA form, the CDR3 reads TGTGCCAGCATCCTTGGACAGGGGGGGAACACCGGGGAGCTGTTTTTT.

Regarding this clone: Other DNA sequences from this sample encode an identical CDR3 as well. The chain combines TRBV7-9 with TRBJ2-2; 7 bases agree with TRBD1. Germline V gives CDR1 SEHNR, CDR2 FQNEAQ (reference sequence). Trimming at V came to 2 bases and at J to 0 bases, leaving 0 bases not matched to a gene. The length of the CDR3 is 15 residues. CDR3 in DNA: TGTGCCAGCAGCTTAACAGGGGCGAACACCGGGGAGCTGTTTTTT. Translated, it gives CASSLTGANTGELFF.

The V call is TRBV7-9, the J call TRBJ2-1, with 8 bases identical to TRBD2. V shed 1 base, J shed 4 bases, and the junction held 6 bases outside the gene matches. Germline V gene data show CDR1 as SEHNR and CDR2 as FQNEAQ (reference sequence). The CDR3 is made up of 16 amino acids. The DNA for the CDR3 is TGTGCCAGCAGCTTAGGAGCGTTAGCGGGGTACAATGAGCAGTTCTTC. Amino acid sequence: CASSLGALAGYNEQFF.

This chain links TRBV9 with TRBJ2-1; D possibly corresponds to TRBD2 (5 bases). Trimming left V 3 bases short and J 9 bases short, with 19 bases between. Germline V lookup: CDR1 SGDLS, CDR2 YYNGEE. The CDR3 extends over 15 amino acids. CDR3 residues: CASSDNPERRLEQFF. CDR3 DNA sequence: TGTGCCAGCAGCGATAACCCAGAAAGGAGGCTTGAGCAGTTCTTC.

The gene calls are TRBV19 and TRBJ1-5; TRBD1 aligns across 7 bases. This CDR3 has 18 residues. V was pared by 7 bases and J by 4 bases, with 19 bases of the junction left unmatched. Germline V gene data show CDR1 as LNHDA and CDR2 as SQIVND (reference sequence). This CDR3 is CASTPRGFSGTVNQPQHF. Here the CDR3 DNA reads TGTGCCAGTACTCCGCGTGGTTTTTCGGGGACAGTTAATCAGCCCCAGCATTTT.

This sequence joins TRBV7-3 and TRBJ2-3, with 8 bases fitting TRBD1. In germline, CDR1 is SGHTA, CDR2 FQGTGA. Trimming cost V 5 bases and J 1 base; bases outside gene matches: 5. This CDR3 region has 15 residues. The CDR3 region has the DNA TGTGCCAGCAGCCTTACGGGACAGGGCACAGATACGCAGTATTTT. It is translated as CASSLTGQGTDTQYF.

The V and J genes are TRBV18 and TRBJ2-1, with D possibly matching TRBD2 (6 bases). CDR3 length equals 15 residues. Germline CDR1 and CDR2: KGHSH and LQKENI. Between the trimmed V and J ends, which lost 1 base and 0 bases, there was a span of 7 bases. CDR3 sequence (DNA): TGTGCCAGCTCACCACTAGCGGCCTCCTACAATGAGCAGTTCTTC. This codes for CASSPLAASYNEQFF.

The chain recombines TRBV19 with TRBJ2-6; TRBD1 matches at 7 bases. The CDR3 length is 17 residues. Unmatched junction bases numbered 7, after V lost 5 bases and J lost 0 bases. From germline, CDR1 is LNHDA and CDR2 SQIVND (reference sequence). The CDR3 region has the DNA TGTGCCAGTAGTCCCCGGACAGGAGGCTCTGGGGCCAACGTCCTGACTTTC. Translation: CASSPRTGGSGANVLTF.

This clone was counted between two and nine times. The chain uses TRBV5-1 and TRBJ2-1, with TRBD2 matching over 11 bases. Losses at the gene ends were 0 bases for V and 10 bases for J; bases not matched to a gene: 6. The CDR3 consists of 15 residues. The germline CDR1 and CDR2 sequences are SGHRS and YFSETQ. CDR3 sequence (DNA): TGCGCCAGCAGCTTGGTTAGCGGGAGGGCTGGGGAGCAGTTCTTC. The encoded protein is CASSLVSGRAGEQFF.

The chain employs TRBV6-5 and TRBJ1-5, with TRBD1 as a possible D gene (5 bases). Germline assignment: CDR1 MNHEY and CDR2 SVGAGI. V lost 8 bases and J 4 bases, leaving 12 bases between the germline ends. The CDR3 has 13 residues. CDR3 loop: CASQNGGNQPQHF. The CDR3 DNA is TGTGCCAGCCAGAACGGGGGGAATCAGCCCCAGCATTTT.

This chain joins TRBV5-1 and TRBJ2-1, with TRBD2 matching over 10 bases. CDR3 length: 15 residues. The V gene's germline CDR1 is SGHRS and CDR2 YFSETQ. The V gene end was trimmed by 4 bases and the J gene end by 4 bases; junction bases not matched to a gene: 5. This chain's CDR3 is CASSHSTSGYNEQFF. The CDR3 DNA is TGCGCCAGCAGCCACTCGACTAGCGGGTACAATGAGCAGTTCTTC.

The chain combines TRBV11-2 with TRBJ2-2; 9 nucleotides align to TRBD2. This CDR3 spans 15 amino acids. CDR1 and CDR2 (germline): SGHAT, FQNNGV. The V gene end was trimmed by 3 bases and the J gene end by 7 bases; junction bases not matched to a gene: 6. CDR3: CASSFGSGRFGELFF. The CDR3 coding sequence is TGTGCCAGCAGCTTTGGTAGCGGGAGATTCGGGGAGCTGTTTTTT.

The chain couples TRBV19 to TRBJ1-2, with 9 bases lining up with TRBD1. The ends lost 5 bases at V and 7 bases at J; junction bases unmatched: 11. The CDR3 sequence is 15 residues long. From germline, CDR1 is LNHDA and CDR2 SQIVND (reference sequence). CDR3 in amino acids: CASSGTGSVGGGYTF. The CDR3 DNA sequence: TGTGCCAGTAGTGGGACAGGGTCGGTGGGCGGTGGCTACACCTTC.

This chain joins TRBV4-1 and TRBJ2-1, with TRBD2 matching 7 bases. The V and J ends lost 1 base and 9 bases, in that order; junction bases with no gene match: 9. CDR3 length equals 15 residues. CDR1 is MGHRA, CDR2 YSYEKL, per germline. CDR3 sequence: CASSQGLRELGEQFF. The CDR3 nucleotides are TGCGCCAGCAGCCAAGGTCTGCGGGAGCTTGGTGAGCAGTTCTTC.

V and J are TRBV27 and TRBJ2-1; D ambiguous. The length of the CDR3 is 13 residues. The V gene lost 0 bases and the J gene lost 13 bases, with 13 bases spanning the gap. Germline V gene lookup returns CDR1 MNHEY and CDR2 SMNVEV (reference sequence). The CDR3: CASSLSVRMVQFF. DNA of the CDR3: TGTGCCAGCAGTTTATCGGTGAGGATGGTTCAGTTCTTC.

The chain combines TRBV11-2 with TRBJ2-7; no clear D gene. Trimming removed 1 base from V and 0 bases from J, with 7 bases in between. The CDR3 totals 14 residues. Germline V gene data show CDR1 as SGHAT and CDR2 as FQNNGV. The CDR3 DNA is TGTGCCAGCAGCTTAGCCGCGAGCTCCTACGAGCAGTACTTC. This encodes CASSLAASSYEQYF.

This clone was seen only once. The chain carries TRBV3-1 (or the pseudogene TRBV3-2) and TRBJ2-7; 7 bases fit TRBD1. The V and J ends lost 4 bases and 5 bases, in that order; junction bases with no gene match: 2. This CDR3 comprises 12 residues. The germline gives CDR1 LGHDT, CDR2 YNNKEL (reference sequence). The DNA for the CDR3 is TGTGCCAGCAGCCTCACAGGGGACGAGCAGTACTTC. Translated: CASSLTGDEQYF.